This T cell receptor beta chain emerged from a study of graft-versus-host responses after intestinal transplantation (dated by TCRdb to the early 2020s). Some background on the complete study: Recipients received multivisceral, liver-intestinal, or isolated intestinal transplants. Anti-thymocyte globulin induction was given to all recipients, followed by maintenance tacrolimus and steroids for approximately three years. After intestinal transplantation, graft-versus-host and host-versus-graft alloreactive T cell clones were followed in the graft, circulation and bone marrow using bulk TCR-beta CDR3 sequencing. To identify alloreactive clones, pre-transplant mixed lymphocyte reaction products were sequenced and compared with unstimulated pre-transplant donor and recipient T cells. Of the roughly 25 intestinal transplant recipients enrolled in the cohort, one of whom was a retransplant, a few patients without pretransplant specimens were excluded. Donor T cell macrochimerism was defined as a peak of at least 4% donor T cells among recipient peripheral blood mononuclear cells. Rather than going through the commercial service, samples from a few later patients were sequenced in-house on an Illumina MiSeq and processed with MiXCR.

Library construction relied on the immunoSEQ multiplex PCR assay. For most patients, genomic DNA was subjected to high-throughput TCR-beta CDR3 sequencing by Adaptive Biotechnologies. Regarding the original processing steps: TCR sequencing data for roughly 18 patients were retrieved from Adaptive's ImmunoSEQ software; a few other patients were processed with MiXCR and VDJtools. CDR3 nucleotide sequences shared by donor and recipient were removed because the origin of these sequences could not be assigned. To be classed as alloreactive, a clone needed at least 2-fold expansion over unstimulated cells and a minimum CFSE-low frequency of 0.002% (template counts) or 0.001% (read counts). Clones were considered mappable if detected in sequenced pre-transplant spleen, lymph node, or MLR CFSE-low populations of the donor or recipient. Cumulative frequency of alloreactive clones was calculated as a percentage of all sequences weighted by copy number. TCRdb holds this immuneACCESS table with in-frame rearrangements only. Some clones are missing; in checked studies, unresolved V genes explain under half, and the rest has no known cause. The V and J calls and clone size are taken from that table; D and trimming were inferred from the DNA. The sample table lists approximately 9,600 clones, around 92% of them with a count of one. Roughly 3.5% of the sample comes from the top ten.

What the study reported, not specific to this receptor: Early after transplant, peak levels of circulating GvH clones were associated with declines in HvG clones. GvH clones were detected in recipient bone marrow, and some appeared earlier in ileal mucosa or blood, consistent with an intestinal mucosal origin. Conclusions were limited by the relatively low number and heterogeneity of intestinal transplant patients. In patients with donor T cell macrochimerism, the allografts had high GvH to HvG T cell clonal ratios.

Comment on this clone: The antigen this receptor binds is unknown. No base quality values were provided; no much bigger clone lies one nucleotide off.

Blood samples were collected up to 4 times in the first month after transplant and then at least monthly when available. The source is a human patient who received an intestinal transplant, so some T cells may come from the graft donor. The sequencing here drew on PBMCs, taken approximately 45 days after intestinal transplantation.

The CDR3 region: CSAHGGDEQYF. The sequence in DNA is TGCAGCGCCCACGGGGGCGACGAGCAGTACTTC. The chain is encoded by TRBV29-1 joined to TRBJ2-7; the D call is tentative, TRBD1 or TRBD2, as each matches 6 bases. Taken from cysteine to phenylalanine, the CDR3 has 11 residues. The retained sequence is limited to the CDR3, 33 bases, with the frame set at the first base. The germline V gene gives CDR1 as SQVTM and CDR2 as ANQGSEA. V loses 7 bases of germline sequence and J loses 5 bases, and the interval between the two ends is 12 bases.